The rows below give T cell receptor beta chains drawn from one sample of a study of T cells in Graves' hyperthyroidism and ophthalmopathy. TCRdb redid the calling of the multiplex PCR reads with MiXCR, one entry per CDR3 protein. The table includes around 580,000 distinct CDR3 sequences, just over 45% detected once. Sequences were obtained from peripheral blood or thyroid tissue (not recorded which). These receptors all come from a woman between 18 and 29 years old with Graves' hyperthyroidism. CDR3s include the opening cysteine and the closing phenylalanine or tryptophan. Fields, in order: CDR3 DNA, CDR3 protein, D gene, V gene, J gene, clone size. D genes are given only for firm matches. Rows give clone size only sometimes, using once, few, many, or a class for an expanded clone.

DNA: TGTGCCAGCAGCCTAACCCCCGGGCGGGGAGGGACCAATGAGCAGTTCTTC; CDR3: CASSLTPGRGGTNEQFF; D: TRBD2; V: TRBV7-3; J: TRBJ2-1; size: NA
DNA: TGTGCCAGCAGCTTAACAGAGACCTACTCCTACAATGAGCAGTTCTTC; CDR3: CASSLTETYSYNEQFF; D: NA; V: TRBV7-3; J: TRBJ2-1; size: NA
DNA: TGTGCCAGCTCACCGGGGCGGGGGGCGGCCAATCAGCCCCAGCATTTT; CDR3: CASSPGRGAANQPQHF; D: NA; V: TRBV18; J: TRBJ1-5; size: NA
DNA: TGCAGCTTTTCTTGGGGACAGGGGTCCTACGAGCAGTACTTC; CDR3: CSFSWGQGSYEQYF; D: TRBD1; V: TRBV29-1; J: TRBJ2-7; size: many
DNA: TGCAGCGCTAGACAGGGTGGTGGGACCCAGCATTTT; CDR3: CSARQGGGTQHF; D: TRBD1; V: TRBV29-1; J: TRBJ1-5; size: NA
DNA: TGTGCCAGCAGCATTGAATTAACAGATACGCAGTATTTT; CDR3: CASSIELTDTQYF; D: NA; V: TRBV2; J: TRBJ2-3; size: many
DNA: TGCAGTGCTAGAGAGGGAGCGGGCCTTGACGAGCAGTACTTC; CDR3: CSAREGAGLDEQYF; D: NA; V: TRBV20-1; J: TRBJ2-7; size: many
DNA: TGTGCCAGCAATTTACTAGCGGGATTGCAGCAGTACTTC; CDR3: CASNLLAGLQQYF; D: TRBD2; V: TRBV2; J: TRBJ2-7; size: many
DNA: TGTGCCAGCAGTGAAGCCGGGAGTGCAACTAATGAAAAACTGTTTTTT; CDR3: CASSEAGSATNEKLFF; D: NA; V: TRBV6-5; J: TRBJ1-4; size: NA
DNA: TGCAGTGCCTGGGGACAGGGGGCTGCTTGGGGCACTGAAGCTTTCTTT; CDR3: CSAWGQGAAWGTEAFF; D: TRBD1; V: TRBV20-1; J: TRBJ1-1; size: few
DNA: TGTGCCAGCAGCTTGGAGGAGCCGGAGGAAAAACTGTTTTTT; CDR3: CASSLEEPEEKLFF; D: NA; V: TRBV5-5; J: TRBJ1-4; size: many
DNA: TGTGCCTGGTCTAGGGGGACGGAACTGTTTTTT; CDR3: CAWSRGTELFF; D: NA; V: TRBV30; J: TRBJ1-4; size: NA
DNA: TGCAGCGTTGATCCAGGGCCCAATGAGCAGTACTTC; CDR3: CSVDPGPNEQYF; D: NA; V: TRBV29-1; J: TRBJ2-7; size: NA
DNA: TGTGCCAGCAGCCAAGAGGTGCAGGGCTGGCAGCCCCAGCATTTT; CDR3: CASSQEVQGWQPQHF; D: NA; V: TRBV4-2; J: TRBJ1-5; size: many
DNA: TGTGCCAGCAGTTACTCCGGGACAGGGGCGGGGTATGGCTACACCTTC; CDR3: CASSYSGTGAGYGYTF; D: TRBD1; V: TRBV6-5; J: TRBJ1-2; size: NA
DNA: TGCGCCAGCAGCCAAGATCGGTTCCGAAAACTGTTTTTT; CDR3: CASSQDRFRKLFF; D: NA; V: TRBV4-3; J: TRBJ1-4; size: few
DNA: TGTGCCAGCAACCCCGGGGGGTCTAATGAAAAACTGTTTTTT; CDR3: CASNPGGSNEKLFF; D: NA; V: TRBV2; J: TRBJ1-4; size: many
DNA: TGTGCCAGCAGCTGGGGACAGGGGGGGAACACTGAAGCTTTCTTT; CDR3: CASSWGQGGNTEAFF; D: TRBD1; V: TRBV7-3; J: TRBJ1-1; size: many
DNA: TGTGCCAGCAGTGAAGCCTTTTACCGGGACAGGCCTCGGTGGCAGCCCCAGCATTTT; CDR3: CASSEAFYRDRPRWQPQHF; D: TRBD1; V: TRBV2; J: TRBJ1-5; size: many
DNA: TGTGCCAGCAGCGGAGACAGGGTCAGCTACGAGCAGTACTTC; CDR3: CASSGDRVSYEQYF; D: TRBD1; V: TRBV7-9; J: TRBJ2-7; size: NA
DNA: TGTGCCAGCAGCTTAGCGGCTAGCGGGAGGGATACGCAGTATTTT; CDR3: CASSLAASGRDTQYF; D: TRBD2; V: TRBV7-2; J: TRBJ2-3; size: NA
DNA: TGCGCCAGCAGCCAAGAGGGGCAGGGGATGACCTACAATGAGCAGTTCTTC; CDR3: CASSQEGQGMTYNEQFF; D: NA; V: TRBV4-1; J: TRBJ2-1; size: once
DNA: TGTGCCAGCAGTTTACAGCCGTCATATGGCTACACCTTC; CDR3: CASSLQPSYGYTF; D: NA; V: TRBV6-5; J: TRBJ1-2; size: many
DNA: TGTGCCAGCAGTCCTGGTGGGAGGGGGGGTGAAAAACTGTTTTTT; CDR3: CASSPGGRGGEKLFF; D: NA; V: TRBV6-5; J: TRBJ1-4; size: many
DNA: TGCGCCAGCAGTTACATGACTAGCGGGCATGAGCAGTTCTTC; CDR3: CASSYMTSGHEQFF; D: TRBD2; V: TRBV4-1; J: TRBJ2-1; size: NA
DNA: TGTGCCAGCAGCCCTGACACCGGGCCTGAAGCTTTCTTT; CDR3: CASSPDTGPEAFF; D: NA; V: TRBV7-3; J: TRBJ1-1; size: NA
DNA: TGCAGCAGCAGGACAGGTCGTGGCACTGAAGCTTTCTTT; CDR3: CSSRTGRGTEAFF; D: TRBD1; V: TRBV29-1; J: TRBJ1-1; size: NA
DNA: TGTGCCATCAGTGGGCCAGCCACGCGGGAAGATACGCAGTATTTT; CDR3: CAISGPATREDTQYF; D: NA; V: TRBV10-3; J: TRBJ2-3; size: few
DNA: TGTGCCTGGAGTGTAACGACGACAACTGGGGCCAACGTCCTGACTTTC; CDR3: CAWSVTTTTGANVLTF; D: NA; V: TRBV30; J: TRBJ2-6; size: NA
DNA: TGCAGTGCTAGAGATTCGCCAGCTACTCCTAACTATGGCTACACCTTC; CDR3: CSARDSPATPNYGYTF; D: NA; V: TRBV20-1; J: TRBJ1-2; size: many
DNA: TGCAGTGCCGTGCAGGGAACCGGGGAGCTGTTTTTT; CDR3: CSAVQGTGELFF; D: NA; V: TRBV20-1; J: TRBJ2-2; size: many
DNA: TGTGCCAGCCAGACTAGCGGGGGCACAGATACGCAGTATTTT; CDR3: CASQTSGGTDTQYF; D: TRBD2; V: TRBV7-9; J: TRBJ2-3; size: NA
DNA: TGCAGTGCTAGTCCGGGACGGCAAAACACTGAAGCTTTCTTT; CDR3: CSASPGRQNTEAFF; D: NA; V: TRBV20-1; J: TRBJ1-1; size: NA
DNA: TGTGCCAGCAGCCACACCGGGACGGCAACAGAGACCCAGTACTTC; CDR3: CASSHTGTATETQYF; D: NA; V: TRBV5-5; J: TRBJ2-5; size: NA
DNA: TGTGCCAGCAGCCAACGGGAGGGGCCGGGGGAGACCCAGTACTTC; CDR3: CASSQREGPGETQYF; D: TRBD2; V: TRBV7-2; J: TRBJ2-5; size: NA
DNA: TGTGCCAGCAGCTTAGGCGGGAGCACCGGGGAGCTGTTTTTT; CDR3: CASSLGGSTGELFF; D: TRBD2; V: TRBV5-6; J: TRBJ2-2; size: many
DNA: TGCAGTGCTTTCCTCAGGGGAGCGGATGGCTACACCTTC; CDR3: CSAFLRGADGYTF; D: NA; V: TRBV20-1; J: TRBJ1-2; size: NA
DNA: TGTGCCATCAGTGAATCAGGGCCGAGCACTGAAGCTTTCTTT; CDR3: CAISESGPSTEAFF; D: NA; V: TRBV10-3; J: TRBJ1-1; size: many
DNA: TGTGCCAGCAGCCAAGGTTCTAGGACTAGCTTGAACACTGAAGCTTTCTTT; CDR3: CASSQGSRTSLNTEAFF; D: NA; V: TRBV4-2; J: TRBJ1-1; size: NA
DNA: TGTGCCAGCAGTGACGGACCCGGACGGGATACGCAGTATTTT; CDR3: CASSDGPGRDTQYF; D: NA; V: TRBV2; J: TRBJ2-3; size: NA
DNA: TGTGCCAGCTTATCGCGTTTATACCCCGGGGAGCTGTTTTTT; CDR3: CASLSRLYPGELFF; D: NA; V: TRBV27; J: TRBJ2-2; size: few
DNA: TGCGCCAGCAGCCAACCCCTACGGGGGGTTGGTCAGCCCCAGCATTTT; CDR3: CASSQPLRGVGQPQHF; D: NA; V: TRBV4-1; J: TRBJ1-5; size: many
DNA: TGTGCCAGCAGCTCCGACCGGGACACCGGACTCACGCAGTATTTT; CDR3: CASSSDRDTGLTQYF; D: NA; V: TRBV11-2; J: TRBJ2-3; size: NA
DNA: TGTGCCAGTAGTCATAGCGAACAAGAGACCCAGTACTTC; CDR3: CASSHSEQETQYF; D: NA; V: TRBV19; J: TRBJ2-5; size: NA
DNA: TGTGCCAGCAGCTTAGCAGGGGCGAACACTGAAGCTTTCTTT; CDR3: CASSLAGANTEAFF; D: NA; V: TRBV7-9; J: TRBJ1-1; size: many
DNA: TGTGCCAGCAGCCAAGAGGGACTGTCCATTCAGCCCCAGCATTTT; CDR3: CASSQEGLSIQPQHF; D: NA; V: TRBV7-9; J: TRBJ1-5; size: NA
DNA: TGTGCCAGCAGTGAACCGGGTGAGGCCAACGTCCTGACTTTC; CDR3: CASSEPGEANVLTF; D: NA; V: TRBV2; J: TRBJ2-6; size: few
DNA: TGCAGCTTGACGCCCGGGACAGGGGATGGCTACACCTTC; CDR3: CSLTPGTGDGYTF; D: TRBD1; V: TRBV29-1; J: TRBJ1-2; size: NA
DNA: TGCGCCAGCAGCTTGGAAGACAGGTTAGATGGCTACACCTTC; CDR3: CASSLEDRLDGYTF; D: NA; V: TRBV5-1; J: TRBJ1-2; size: many
DNA: TGTGCCACCAGTGAGAAAGGACGGGGAAACACTGAAGCTTTCTTT; CDR3: CATSEKGRGNTEAFF; D: NA; V: TRBV24-1; J: TRBJ1-1; size: once
DNA: TGTGCCAGCAGTGAAGGCTCAGGTCATCAGCCCCAGCATTTT; CDR3: CASSEGSGHQPQHF; D: NA; V: TRBV2; J: TRBJ1-5; size: many
DNA: TGCGCCAGCAGCACCGGGACAGCGAACACCGGGGAGCTGTTTTTT; CDR3: CASSTGTANTGELFF; D: TRBD1; V: TRBV5-1; J: TRBJ2-2; size: many
DNA: TGCAGCGTAGGCGGAGGCCGAGAGACCCAGTACTTC; CDR3: CSVGGGRETQYF; D: NA; V: TRBV29-1; J: TRBJ2-5; size: NA